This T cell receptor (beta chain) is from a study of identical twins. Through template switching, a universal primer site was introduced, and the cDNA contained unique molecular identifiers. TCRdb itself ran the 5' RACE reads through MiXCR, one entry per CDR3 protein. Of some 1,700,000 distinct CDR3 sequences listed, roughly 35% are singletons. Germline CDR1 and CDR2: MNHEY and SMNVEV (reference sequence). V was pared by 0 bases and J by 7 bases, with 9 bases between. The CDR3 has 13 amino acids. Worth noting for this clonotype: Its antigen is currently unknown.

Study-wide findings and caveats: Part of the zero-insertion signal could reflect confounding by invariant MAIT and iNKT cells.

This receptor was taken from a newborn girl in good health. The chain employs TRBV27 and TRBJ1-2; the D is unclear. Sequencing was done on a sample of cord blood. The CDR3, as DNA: TGTGCCAGCAGTTTATCCAGGACGGCTGGCTACACCTTC. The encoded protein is CASSLSRTAGYTF.